Presented here are 31 T cell receptor beta chains from one specimen sequenced in a study of blood T cell repertoires in COVID-19. The data were produced by immunoSEQ multiplex PCR, yet TCRdb's version contains in-frame clones alone and is incomplete. The table lists some 95,000 clones, about three quarters of them singletons. Sequences were obtained from peripheral blood. These TCRs come from a man in his 70s with acute or convalescent COVID-19.

The V and J genes are TRBV7-9 and TRBJ2-4; 7 bases match TRBD2. Germline loops: CDR1 SEHNR, CDR2 FQNEAQ (reference sequence). The length of the CDR3 is 15 residues. The V gene end was trimmed by 5 bases and the J gene end by 5 bases; junction bases not matched to a gene: 9. The CDR3 region is CASSPPGGRENIQYF. DNA for the CDR3: TGTGCCAGCAGCCCACCGGGGGGAAGAGAAAACATTCAGTACTTC.

This rearrangement joins TRBV19 to TRBJ2-2; a possible D gene is TRBD2 (5 bases). The V gene lost 2 bases and the J gene lost 0 bases, with 16 bases spanning the gap. This CDR3 spans 18 amino acids. The germline gives CDR1 LNHDA, CDR2 SQIVND (reference sequence). The DNA of the CDR3 is TGTGCCAGTAGTATAAGGAGAAAAAGCGGAGCGAACACCGGGGAGCTGTTTTTT. As protein: CASSIRRKSGANTGELFF.

This clone was found once. The chain uses TRBV19 and TRBJ1-4; D is undetermined. The ends were cut back, 4 bases at V and 12 bases at J, with 12 bases in the middle. Per germline, CDR1 LNHDA and CDR2 SQIVND (reference sequence). There are 12 residues in the CDR3. CDR3 sequence: CASSKGSAELFF. The CDR3 region has the DNA TGTGCCAGTAGTAAAGGATCGGCGGAACTGTTTTTT.

The rearrangement links TRBV7-2 to TRBJ2-3; TRBD2 matches 8 bases. The V gene's germline CDR1 is SGHTA and CDR2 FQGNSA. This CDR3 has 15 residues. The V and J ends lost 11 bases and 4 bases, in that order; junction bases with no gene match: 14. CDR3 DNA: TGTGCCGGCGCCTATGACGGGGGGGACGCAGATACGCAGTATTTT. It is translated as CAGAYDGGDADTQYF.

The J gene is TRBJ1-2, the V gene TRBV10-2, with 7 positions matching TRBD1. Germline-derived CDR1 and CDR2 are WSHSY and SAAADI. V gave up 4 bases and J gave up 7 bases; unmatched junction bases: 3. This CDR3 spans 12 amino acids. CDR3 nucleotides: TGCGCCAGCAGTGTTGACAGGGTTGGCTACACCTTC. It encodes CASSVDRVGYTF.

This chain connects TRBV5-1 to TRBJ2-1, with a tentative D call TRBD2 (5 bases). Looked up from germline, CDR1 is SGHRS and CDR2 is YFSETQ. The CDR3 has 16 residues. Trimming removed 0 bases at V and 0 bases at J, with 10 bases between. The chain's CDR3 is CASSLAGDSSYNEQFF. CDR3 in DNA: TGCGCCAGCAGCTTGGCCGGGGATAGCTCCTACAATGAGCAGTTCTTC.

V usage is TRBV12-5 and J usage is TRBJ2-3, with TRBD1 as a possible D gene (8 bases). V lost 2 bases and J 5 bases, leaving 23 bases between the germline ends. This CDR3 is built from 18 residues. Germline CDR1 LGHNT, CDR2 FRNRAP. For the CDR3, the DNA is TGTGCTAGTGGTTTGCCGGTACTTAGAACAGGGGGGGGAGATACGCAGTATTTT. Residues: CASGLPVLRTGGGDTQYF.

The chain is built from TRBV10-3 and TRBJ1-2; TRBD1 aligns across 8 bases. The CDR3 runs 11 residues. The germline V gene has CDR1 ENHRY and CDR2 SYGVKD. The V segment lost 11 bases and the J segment 7 bases; nucleotides outside the gene matches: 6. Here the CDR3 reads CASRTGIGYTF. The CDR3 DNA reads TGTGCCTCTAGGACAGGGATTGGCTACACCTTC.

The V and J genes are TRBV18 and TRBJ1-2; 8 nucleotides agree with TRBD1. The CDR3 is 16 residues long. J was trimmed by 4 bases and V by 1 base; bases with no gene match: 8. Germline loops: CDR1 KGHSH, CDR2 LQKENI. The CDR3 loop is CASSPQGQGASYGYTF. CDR3 coding DNA: TGTGCCAGCTCACCACAGGGGCAGGGGGCGAGCTATGGCTACACCTTC.

This clone was seen a handful of times. J is TRBJ2-1 and V is TRBV7-3; D unresolved. This CDR3 spans 14 amino acids. The V and J ends lost 5 bases and 6 bases respectively, with 14 bases between them. Germline V gives CDR1 SGHTA, CDR2 FQGTGA. The CDR3 sequence is CASSPEARSNEQFF. The CDR3 DNA reads TGTGCCAGCAGCCCCGAAGCTAGAAGCAATGAGCAGTTCTTC.

This clone has only a few counts. The V and J genes are TRBV19 and TRBJ1-5; D may be TRBD1 (5 bases). Germline CDR1 reads LNHDA; CDR2 reads SQIVND (reference sequence). V dropped 10 bases and J dropped 2 bases, with 18 bases sitting between them. This CDR3 is built from 15 residues. CDR3 nucleotide sequence: TGTGCCACCGATCGTCAGGGAATTGGCAATCAGCCCCAGCATTTT. Its translation is CATDRQGIGNQPQHF.

This clone has a handful of counts. The V gene is TRBV28, the J gene TRBJ2-7; maybe TRBD2 (5 bases). Germline-derived CDR1 and CDR2 are MDHEN and SYDVKM. Trimming removed 7 bases from V and 7 bases from J, with 20 bases in between. The CDR3 sequence is 14 residues long. The CDR3 loop reads CASTPGKPLWEQYF. The CDR3, as DNA: TGTGCCAGCACCCCCGGGAAGCCTCTGTGGGAGCAGTACTTC. The variable domain in full, completed from reference TRBV28 and TRBJ2-7, reads DVKVTQSSRYLVKRTGEKVFLECVQDMDHENMFWYRQDPGLGLRLIYFSYDVKMKEKGDIPEGYSVSREKKERFSLILESASTNQTSMYLCASTPGKPLWEQYFGPGTRLTVT.

The rearrangement joins TRBV10-3 to TRBJ2-7; the D gene is possibly TRBD2 (6 bases). The length of the CDR3 is 14 residues. The V end was cut by 3 bases, the J end by 3 bases, with 12 bases between. Germline CDR1 is ENHRY and CDR2 is SYGVKD. CDR3 nucleotide sequence: TGTGCCATCAGTGAATTCCGGGAGAACTACGAGCAGTACGTC. Its translation is CAISEFRENYEQYV.

This chain joins TRBV5-5 and TRBJ2-7, with 7 bases aligning to TRBD2. The ends lost 0 bases at V and 1 base at J; junction bases unmatched: 1. Germline values: CDR1 SGHKS, CDR2 YYEKEE (reference sequence). This CDR3 has 14 residues. CDR3 in amino acids: CASSLAGGSYEQYF. CDR3 DNA sequence: TGTGCCAGCAGCTTGGCCGGGGGGTCCTACGAGCAGTACTTC. The full variable domain, with the rest looked up from reference TRBV5-5 and TRBJ2-7, is DAGVTQSPTHLIKTRGQQVTLRCSPISGHKSVSWYQQVLGQGPQFIFQYYEKEERGRGNFPDRFSARQFPNYSSELNVNALLLGDSALYLCASSLAGGSYEQYFGPGTRLTVT.

This rearrangement joins TRBV5-1 to TRBJ2-5; maybe TRBD1 (6 bases). Trimming removed 9 bases at V and 1 base at J, with 16 bases between. The CDR3 covers 14 residues. Germline CDR1 and CDR2: SGHRS and YFSETQ. CDR3: CATAIGDTQETQYF. The CDR3 coding sequence is TGCGCCACCGCCATAGGGGACACCCAAGAGACCCAGTACTTC.

This chain uses TRBV7-9 with TRBJ2-7; 12 positions agree with TRBD1. CDR3 length equals 15 residues. After removal of 1 base from V and 6 bases from J, the junction contained 4 bases not matched to a gene. CDR1 and CDR2 from the germline V gene are SEHNR and FQNEAQ (reference sequence). The CDR3 loop reads CASSLGVGQGAEQYF. The CDR3 DNA reads TGTGCCAGCAGCTTAGGCGTGGGACAGGGGGCCGAGCAGTACTTC.

The chain is built from TRBV19 and TRBJ1-3, with TRBD1 as a possible D gene (6 bases). Germline V gives CDR1 LNHDA, CDR2 SQIVND (reference sequence). The V and J ends lost 7 bases and 1 base respectively, with 11 bases between them. The CDR3 runs 14 residues. Here the CDR3 DNA reads TGTGCCAGTACTCAGGGGCATTCTGGAAACACCATATATTTT. Its translation: CASTQGHSGNTIYF. The full variable domain, in which reference TRBV19 and TRBJ1-3 provide the parts outside the CDR3, is DGGITQSPKYLFRKEGQNVTLSCEQNLNHDAMYWYRQDPGQGLRLIYYSQIVNDFQKGDIAEGYSVSREKKESFPLTVTSAQKNPTAFYLCASTQGHSGNTIYFGEGSWLTVV.

V gene TRBV3-1 (or the pseudogene TRBV3-2) combines with J gene TRBJ1-1, with 7 bases aligning to TRBD1. Trimming removed 5 bases from V and 3 bases from J; junction bases left unmatched: 6. Germline CDR1 LGHDT, CDR2 YNNKEL (reference sequence). This CDR3 region has 14 residues. DNA for the CDR3: TGTGCCAGCAGCGAGTCAGGGGGACACACTGAAGCTTTCTTT. Translated: CASSESGGHTEAFF.

This chain links TRBV6-5 with TRBJ1-2, with D tentatively TRBD1 (5 bases). Germline V gene lookup returns CDR1 MNHEY and CDR2 SVGAGI. The CDR3 covers 13 residues. Between the trimmed V and J ends, which lost 6 bases and 3 bases, there was a span of 11 bases. The CDR3: CASSHGGDYGYTF. The DNA of the CDR3 is TGTGCCAGCAGCCACGGGGGAGACTATGGCTACACCTTC.

This clone was seen a handful of times. The chain couples TRBV2 to TRBJ1-2; TRBD1 might be the D (6 bases). The CDR3 totals 13 residues. Germline values: CDR1 SNHLY, CDR2 FYNNEI. V was cut by 5 bases and J by 3 bases, with 10 bases left in between. The CDR3 sequence is CASSMDSYYGYTF. DNA for the CDR3: TGTGCCAGCAGTATGGACAGCTACTATGGCTACACCTTC.

Only a few counts were recorded for this clone. This chain's CDR3 is CASSQDQGQSPGGYTF. CDR3 nucleotides: TGTGCCAGCAGCCAAGACCAGGGACAGTCTCCTGGGGGCTACACCTTC. The chain employs TRBV3-1 (or the pseudogene TRBV3-2) and TRBJ1-2, with 7 bases that match TRBD1. CDR1 is LGHDT, CDR2 YNNKEL, per germline (reference sequence). The CDR3 loop spans 16 amino acids. With 0 bases clipped from V and 8 bases from J, the junction kept 12 bases outside the gene matches.

This chain uses TRBV10-2 with TRBJ2-5; 13 bases are a match to TRBD2. Per germline, CDR1 WSHSY and CDR2 SAAADI. This CDR3 has 15 residues. Trimming took 2 bases from V and 5 from J; bases not matched to a gene: 2. As DNA, the CDR3 is TGCGCCAGCAGTGAGGGACTAGCGGGAGTGGAGACCCAGTACTTC. Residues: CASSEGLAGVETQYF.

The CDR3, as DNA: TGTGCCAGCAGCTTAACTAGTCTGAGTGGGGAGCTGTTTTTT. As protein: CASSLTSLSGELFF. This rearrangement joins TRBV7-3 to TRBJ2-2, with unresolved D. Trimming left V 0 bases short and J 8 bases short, with 10 bases between. Germline V gives CDR1 SGHTA, CDR2 FQGTGA. This CDR3 has 14 residues.

The chain carries TRBV5-6 and TRBJ1-2; TRBD1 matches at 9 bases. After removal of 1 base from V and 3 bases from J, the junction contained 4 bases not matched to a gene. The CDR3 is made up of 15 amino acids. Germline V gives CDR1 SGHDT, CDR2 YYEEEE. The CDR3 nucleotides read TGTGCCAGCAGCTTGATGGGACAGGGCTACTATGGCTACACCTTC. Amino acids: CASSLMGQGYYGYTF.

The chain links TRBV6-1 to TRBJ2-2; tentatively, D is TRBD2 (5 bases). The CDR3 runs to 16 residues. Per the germline V gene, CDR1 is MNHNS and CDR2 is SASEGT. V lost 4 bases and J lost 1, with 13 bases in between. Here the CDR3 DNA reads TGTGCCAGCAGTGCCCCTCAGGCGGGGAACACCGGGGAGCTGTTTTTT. It encodes CASSAPQAGNTGELFF.

The chain uses TRBV2 and TRBJ2-3, with 8 bases that match TRBD1. The V gene end was trimmed by 2 bases and the J gene end by 1 base; junction bases not matched to a gene: 5. The CDR3 has 16 residues. Germline V CDR1 and CDR2: SNHLY, FYNNEI. The CDR3 sequence is CASSELQGVGTDTQYF. The CDR3 DNA sequence: TGTGCCAGCAGTGAATTACAGGGGGTTGGCACAGATACGCAGTATTTT.

V is TRBV7-8 and J is TRBJ2-1; 11 bases map to TRBD2. J gave up 7 bases and V 5 bases, and 7 bases lay outside the gene matches. Germline V gene data show CDR1 as SGHVS and CDR2 as FQNEAQ. This CDR3 comprises 15 residues. The CDR3 nucleotides read TGTGCCAGCAGCCTACTAGCGGGAGTTGATAATGAGCAGTTCTTC. Its protein is CASSLLAGVDNEQFF.

This chain's CDR3 is CASSWTESYGYTF. In DNA form, the CDR3 reads TGTGCCAGCAGTTGGACAGAGTCCTATGGCTACACCTTC. The genes are TRBV3-1 (or the pseudogene TRBV3-2) and TRBJ1-2; D might be TRBD1 (6 bases). Between the trimmed V and J ends, which lost 6 bases and 4 bases, there was a span of 12 bases. Germline V gene lookup returns CDR1 LGHDT and CDR2 YNNKEL (reference sequence). CDR3 length equals 13 residues.

The sample holds a few counts of this clone. V is TRBV7-3 and J is TRBJ2-2, with TRBD2 matching over 7 bases. V shed 0 bases and J 5 bases; nucleotides not matched to a gene: 6. This CDR3 is built from 16 residues. The germline gives CDR1 SGHTA, CDR2 FQGTGA. CDR3 in amino acids: CASSLTAGVGTGELFF. The CDR3 DNA reads TGTGCCAGCAGCTTAACGGCGGGAGTAGGGACCGGGGAGCTGTTTTTT.

The CDR3: CASSVGGEQFF. The CDR3 region has the DNA TGTGCCAGCAGCGTAGGCGGGGAGCAGTTCTTC. This sequence joins TRBV9 and TRBJ2-1, with a weak D call TRBD2 (5 bases). The V end was cut by 0 bases, the J end by 10 bases, with 5 bases between. The CDR3 sequence is 11 residues long. CDR1 SGDLS and CDR2 YYNGEE come from the germline V gene.

This clone has only a few counts. The rearrangement uses TRBV4-1 and TRBJ1-5, with 11 bases matching TRBD1. Germline V gives CDR1 MGHRA, CDR2 YSYEKL. The CDR3 totals 16 residues. After removal of 1 base from V and 6 bases from J, the junction contained 5 bases not matched to a gene. The CDR3 DNA follows: TGCGCCAGCAGCCAAGGGGGGACAGGGGGAGGTCAGCCCCAGCATTTT. This encodes CASSQGGTGGGQPQHF.